These T cell receptor beta chains were read from a single sample in a study of blood T cell repertoires in COVID-19. Some clones are missing from TCRdb's copy, which holds only in-frame ones; the method was immunoSEQ multiplex PCR. The data contain 55,000 to 80,000 clones, roughly 93% of them singletons. The sequencing sample was made of peripheral blood. The receptors originated from a human donor in a cohort sampled during active COVID-19. Each CDR3 is given with its conserved first and last residue. Fields, in order: clone size, J gene, V gene, D gene, CDR3 protein, CDR3 DNA. A D gene is named only where the DNA matches it firmly. Not all rows give a size; the values are once, few, many and, for expanded clones, a class.

clone_size: .; j_call: TRBJ1-2; v_call: TRBV28; d_call: TRBD1; cdr3_aa: CASRYLIPGGVGYGYTF; cdr3_nt: TGTGCCAGCAGATACCTAATTCCAGGGGGCGTTGGATATGGCTACACCTTC
clone_size: .; j_call: TRBJ2-5; v_call: TRBV5-1; d_call: TRBD1; cdr3_aa: CASSTAGGQETQYF; cdr3_nt: TGCGCCAGCAGCACAGCAGGGGGACAAGAGACCCAGTACTTC
clone_size: .; j_call: TRBJ1-6; v_call: TRBV27; d_call: .; cdr3_aa: CASSSTTAGNSPLHF; cdr3_nt: TGTGCCAGCAGTTCCACCACAGCGGGGAATTCACCCCTCCACTTT
clone_size: .; j_call: TRBJ1-1; v_call: TRBV5-6; d_call: .; cdr3_aa: CASSYTPNTEAFF; cdr3_nt: TGTGCCAGCAGCTATACACCGAACACTGAAGCTTTCTTT
clone_size: .; j_call: TRBJ2-3; v_call: TRBV9; d_call: TRBD2; cdr3_aa: CASSLDSGRMYF; cdr3_nt: TGTGCCAGCAGCCTCGACAGCGGGAGGATGTATTTT
clone_size: once; j_call: TRBJ2-5; v_call: TRBV18; d_call: .; cdr3_aa: CASSTTGHPEKTQYF; cdr3_nt: TGTGCCAGCTCAACGACGGGACACCCGGAGAAGACCCAGTACTTC
clone_size: few; j_call: TRBJ2-5; v_call: TRBV24-1; d_call: .; cdr3_aa: CATSDTGYETQYF; cdr3_nt: TGTGCCACCAGTGACACAGGGTATGAGACCCAGTACTTC
clone_size: .; j_call: TRBJ2-3; v_call: TRBV29-1; d_call: TRBD1; cdr3_aa: CSVEDVNGRGLPRGGTQYF; cdr3_nt: TGCAGCGTTGAAGATGTAAACGGCAGGGGGCTCCCGCGGGGTGGAACGCAGTATTTT
clone_size: .; j_call: TRBJ2-2; v_call: TRBV18; d_call: .; cdr3_aa: CASSPQTDGELFF; cdr3_nt: TGTGCCAGCTCACCACAGACAGACGGGGAGCTGTTTTTT
clone_size: .; j_call: TRBJ2-1; v_call: TRBV4-2; d_call: .; cdr3_aa: CASSQEVSSYNEQFF; cdr3_nt: TGTGCCAGCAGCCAGGAGGTAAGCTCCTACAATGAGCAGTTCTTC
clone_size: .; j_call: TRBJ1-1; v_call: TRBV28; d_call: .; cdr3_aa: CASRSEGALNTEAFF; cdr3_nt: TGTGCCAGCAGGTCGGAAGGGGCCTTGAACACTGAAGCTTTCTTT
clone_size: .; j_call: TRBJ2-1; v_call: TRBV4-3; d_call: .; cdr3_aa: CASSQRGRVAYNEQFF; cdr3_nt: TGCGCCAGCAGCCAAAGGGGAAGAGTGGCGTACAATGAGCAGTTCTTC
clone_size: .; j_call: TRBJ1-1; v_call: TRBV5-4; d_call: .; cdr3_aa: CASSLQMNTEAFF; cdr3_nt: TGTGCCAGCAGCTTACAGATGAACACTGAAGCTTTCTTT
clone_size: once; j_call: TRBJ2-2; v_call: TRBV11-3; d_call: TRBD2; cdr3_aa: CASSLRGRESNTGELFF; cdr3_nt: TGTGCCAGCAGCTTACGCGGGAGGGAATCGAACACCGGGGAGCTGTTTTTT
clone_size: few; j_call: TRBJ2-7; v_call: TRBV18; d_call: .; cdr3_aa: CASSLRTVYEQYF; cdr3_nt: TGTGCCAGCTCACTCCGGACAGTCTACGAGCAGTACTTC
clone_size: .; j_call: TRBJ2-7; v_call: TRBV2; d_call: .; cdr3_aa: CASRKGLAVDEQYF; cdr3_nt: TGTGCCAGCAGGAAAGGCCTAGCTGTCGACGAGCAGTACTTC
clone_size: .; j_call: TRBJ2-1; v_call: TRBV28; d_call: TRBD2; cdr3_aa: CASSLAGGPPINQFF; cdr3_nt: TGTGCCAGCAGTTTAGCGGGAGGGCCTCCTATCAACCAGTTCTTC
clone_size: .; j_call: TRBJ2-7; v_call: TRBV7-8; d_call: TRBD2; cdr3_aa: CASSQTSGRPLGDEQYF; cdr3_nt: TGTGCCAGCAGCCAGACTAGCGGGAGACCCCTTGGGGACGAGCAGTACTTC
clone_size: .; j_call: TRBJ1-1; v_call: TRBV11-3; d_call: .; cdr3_aa: CASSLYESTGAFF; cdr3_nt: TGTGCCAGCAGCTTATACGAGTCTACGGGAGCTTTCTTT